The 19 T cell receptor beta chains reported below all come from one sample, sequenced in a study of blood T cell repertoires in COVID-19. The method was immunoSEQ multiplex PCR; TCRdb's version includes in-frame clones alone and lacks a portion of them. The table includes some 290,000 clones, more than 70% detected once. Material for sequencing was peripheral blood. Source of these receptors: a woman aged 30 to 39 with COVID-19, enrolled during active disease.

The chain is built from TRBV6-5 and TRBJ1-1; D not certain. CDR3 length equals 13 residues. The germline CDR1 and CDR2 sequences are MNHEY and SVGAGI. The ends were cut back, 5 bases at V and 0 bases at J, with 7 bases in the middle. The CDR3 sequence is CASSRVVNTEAFF. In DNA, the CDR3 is TGTGCCAGCAGTCGTGTAGTGAACACTGAAGCTTTCTTT.

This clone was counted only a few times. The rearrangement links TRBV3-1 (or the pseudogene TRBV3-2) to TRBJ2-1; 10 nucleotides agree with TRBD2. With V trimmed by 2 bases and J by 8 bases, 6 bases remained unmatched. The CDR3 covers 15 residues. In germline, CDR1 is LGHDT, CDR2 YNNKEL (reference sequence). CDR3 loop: CASSQRLAGVYEQFF. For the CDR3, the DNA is TGTGCCAGCAGCCAACGTCTAGCGGGAGTTTATGAGCAGTTCTTC.

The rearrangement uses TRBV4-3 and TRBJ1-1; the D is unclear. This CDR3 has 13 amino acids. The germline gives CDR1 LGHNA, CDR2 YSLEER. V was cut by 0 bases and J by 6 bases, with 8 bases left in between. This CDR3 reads CASSQDGRSEAFF. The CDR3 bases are TGCGCCAGCAGCCAAGATGGGCGATCTGAAGCTTTCTTT.

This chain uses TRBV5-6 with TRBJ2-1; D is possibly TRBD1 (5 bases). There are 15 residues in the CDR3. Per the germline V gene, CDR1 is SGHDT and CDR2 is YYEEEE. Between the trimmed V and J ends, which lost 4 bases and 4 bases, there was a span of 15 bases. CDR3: CASSLGQVEYNEQFF. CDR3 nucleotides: TGTGCCAGCAGCCTAGGACAAGTAGAGTACAATGAGCAGTTCTTC.

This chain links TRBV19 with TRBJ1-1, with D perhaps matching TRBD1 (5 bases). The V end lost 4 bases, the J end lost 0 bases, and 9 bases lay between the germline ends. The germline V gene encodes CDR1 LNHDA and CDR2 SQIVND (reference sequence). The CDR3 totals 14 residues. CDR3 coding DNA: TGTGCCAGTAGTACGACAGATTTGAACACTGAAGCTTTCTTT. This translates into CASSTTDLNTEAFF.

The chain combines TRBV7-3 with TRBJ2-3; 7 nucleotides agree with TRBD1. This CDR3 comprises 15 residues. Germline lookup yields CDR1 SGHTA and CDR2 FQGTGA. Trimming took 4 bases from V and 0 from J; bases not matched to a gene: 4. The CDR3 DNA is TGTGCCAGCAGCTCACAGGGGATTAGCACAGATACGCAGTATTTT. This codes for CASSSQGISTDTQYF.

CDR3 nucleotides: TGTGCCAGCAGTATGACCGGGACAAACTATGGCTACACCTTC. Residues: CASSMTGTNYGYTF. V gene TRBV28 combines with J gene TRBJ1-2, with D possibly being TRBD1 (6 bases). This CDR3 is 14 amino acids long. The V gene's germline CDR1 is MDHEN and CDR2 SYDVKM. The ends were cut back, 5 bases at V and 2 bases at J, with 12 bases in the middle.

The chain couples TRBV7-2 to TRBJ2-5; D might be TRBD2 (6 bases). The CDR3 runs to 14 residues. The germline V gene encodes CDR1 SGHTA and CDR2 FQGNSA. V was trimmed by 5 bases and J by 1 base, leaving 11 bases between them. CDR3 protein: CASSKLAAQETQYF. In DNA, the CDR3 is TGTGCCAGCAGCAAACTAGCTGCCCAAGAGACCCAGTACTTC.

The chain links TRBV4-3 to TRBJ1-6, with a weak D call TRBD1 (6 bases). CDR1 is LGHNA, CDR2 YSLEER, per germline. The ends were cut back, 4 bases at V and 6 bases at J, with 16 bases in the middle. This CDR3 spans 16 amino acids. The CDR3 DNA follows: TGCGCCAGCAGCCCAAAGATGCGGGGGCGTAATTCACCCCTCCACTTT. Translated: CASSPKMRGRNSPLHF.

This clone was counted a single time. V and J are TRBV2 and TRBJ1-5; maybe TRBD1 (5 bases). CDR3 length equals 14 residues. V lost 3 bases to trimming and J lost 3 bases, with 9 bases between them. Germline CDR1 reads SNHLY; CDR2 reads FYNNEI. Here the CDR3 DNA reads TGTGCCAGCAGTGACCTGACAGACAATCAGCCCCAGCATTTT. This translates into CASSDLTDNQPQHF.

The CDR3 protein is CASSESAVASPLHF. CDR3 sequence (DNA): TGTGCCAGCAGTGAAAGCGCTGTGGCTTCACCCCTCCACTTT. V and J are TRBV2 and TRBJ1-6; no reliable D call. Trimming took off 2 bases at V and 9 bases at J, with 11 bases between the two ends. Germline CDR1 and CDR2: SNHLY and FYNNEI. The CDR3 extends over 14 amino acids.

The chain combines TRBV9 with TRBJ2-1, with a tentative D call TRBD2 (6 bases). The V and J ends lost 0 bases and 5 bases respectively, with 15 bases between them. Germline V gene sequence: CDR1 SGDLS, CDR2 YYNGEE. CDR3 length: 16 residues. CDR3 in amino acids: CASSVEAGPHDNEQFF. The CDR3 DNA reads TGTGCCAGCAGCGTAGAGGCGGGACCCCACGACAATGAGCAGTTCTTC. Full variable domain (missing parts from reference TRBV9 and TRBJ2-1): DSGVTQTPKHLITATGQRVTLRCSPRSGDLSVYWYQQSLDQGLQFLIQYYNGEERAKGNILERFSAQQFPDLHSELNLSSLELGDSALYFCASSVEAGPHDNEQFFGPGTRLTVL.

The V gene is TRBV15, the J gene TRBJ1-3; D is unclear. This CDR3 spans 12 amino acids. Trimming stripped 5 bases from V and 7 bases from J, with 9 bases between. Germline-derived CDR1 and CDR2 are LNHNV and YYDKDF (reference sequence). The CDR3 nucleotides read TGTGCCACCAGCCCGGTACGGAACACCATATATTTT. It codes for CATSPVRNTIYF.

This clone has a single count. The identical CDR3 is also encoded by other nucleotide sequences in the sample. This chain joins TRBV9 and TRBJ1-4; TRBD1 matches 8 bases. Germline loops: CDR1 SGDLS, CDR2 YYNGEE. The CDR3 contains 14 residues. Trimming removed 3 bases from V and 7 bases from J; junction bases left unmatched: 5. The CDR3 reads CASSGGTGSEKLFF. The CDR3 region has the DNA TGTGCCAGCAGCGGAGGGACAGGTAGTGAAAAACTGTTTTTT.

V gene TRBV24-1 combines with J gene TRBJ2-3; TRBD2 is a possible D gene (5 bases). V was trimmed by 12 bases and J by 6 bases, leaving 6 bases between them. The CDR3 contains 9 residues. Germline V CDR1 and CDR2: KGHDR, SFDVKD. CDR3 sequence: CAPGDTQYF. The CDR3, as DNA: TGTGCCCCGGGGGATACGCAGTATTTT.

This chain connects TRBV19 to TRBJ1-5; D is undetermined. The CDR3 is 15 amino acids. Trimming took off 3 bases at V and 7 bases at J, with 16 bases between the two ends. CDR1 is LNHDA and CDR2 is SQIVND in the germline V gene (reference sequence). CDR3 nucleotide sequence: TGTGCCAGTAGTATTGATCCCACTTCGAGGCAGCCCCAGCATTTT. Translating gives CASSIDPTSRQPQHF.

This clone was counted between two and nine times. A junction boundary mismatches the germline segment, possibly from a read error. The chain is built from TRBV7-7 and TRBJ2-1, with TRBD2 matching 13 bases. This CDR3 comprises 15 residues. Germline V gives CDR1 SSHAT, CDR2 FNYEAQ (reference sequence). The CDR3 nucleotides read TGTGCTAGCAGCACGGGACTAGCGGGGCACAATGAGCAGTTCTTC. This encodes CASSTGLAGHNEQFF.

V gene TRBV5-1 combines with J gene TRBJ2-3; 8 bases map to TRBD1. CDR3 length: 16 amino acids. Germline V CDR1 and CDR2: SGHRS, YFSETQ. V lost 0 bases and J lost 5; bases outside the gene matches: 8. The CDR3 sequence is CASSLGPGGGEDTQYF. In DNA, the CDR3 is TGCGCCAGCAGCTTGGGCCCAGGGGGCGGTGAAGATACGCAGTATTTT.

Written as DNA, the CDR3 is TGCGCCAGCAGCTTACGGTCCTACAATGAGCAGTTCTTC. Translation gives CASSLRSYNEQFF. This rearrangement joins TRBV5-1 to TRBJ2-1; D gene unclear. Germline V lookup: CDR1 SGHRS, CDR2 YFSETQ. V gave up 2 bases and J gave up 1 base, with 4 bases separating them. The CDR3 sequence is 13 residues long.